This TCR beta chain was observed in a study of blood T cell repertoires in COVID-19. Turning to the study itself: Italy, Spain and the United States were the sources of the convalescent and acute COVID-19 samples.

Germline V gene data show CDR1 as MNHEY and CDR2 as SMNVEV (reference sequence). Trimming took 8 bases from V and 1 from J; bases not matched to a gene: 3. The CDR3 is made up of 13 amino acids. Per the authors' pipeline: Quantification of nucleated cells was approximated via reference gene primer amplification. The assay was immunoSEQ multiplex PCR, and TCRdb's table has in-frame clones only and misses some. Clone size and the V and J calls come from that table; the DNA yielded D and trimming. Of about 120,000 clones listed, 80% to 90% are singletons. The rearrangement links TRBV27 to TRBJ1-1; 8 bases fit TRBD1. This clonotype originated in a human donor with acute or convalescent COVID-19. The donor label of this sample is uncertain. Material: peripheral blood. The CDR3 DNA reads as TGTGCCAGCTGGACAGGGACGAACACTGAAGCTTTCTTT. Amino acids: CASWTGTNTEAFF.